The clone carrying this TCR beta chain has ten or more counts. Its antigen is not identified. One entry per CDR3 protein results from TCRdb running MiXCR on the reads. The table shows 200,000 to 300,000 distinct CDR3 sequences, with 9.1% occurring only once. This sample stems from a study of T cell repertoires in cytomegalovirus infection. Study-wide context: CMV infection plus the matching HLA type was flagged by public TCR beta signatures.

Study results and caveats: The cumulative frequency of public TCR beta families distinguished individuals who carried CMV together with the relevant HLA. HLA-C-restricted TCR beta clonotypes specific for CMV led the ex vivo response.

The V gene end was trimmed by 3 bases and the J gene end by 1 base; junction bases not matched to a gene: 6. The CDR3 totals 15 residues. Looked up from germline, CDR1 is GTSNPN and CDR2 is SVGIG (reference sequence). This chain joins TRBV30 and TRBJ1-1; 9 bases align to TRBD1. Input material: PBMCs. The sequence derives from a human donor in good health (CMV status not recorded). Some clones in this sample may be carry-over from other donors' samples. Here the CDR3 DNA reads TGTGCCTGGAGGGGCCCGGGACAGGGGAACACTGAAGCTTTCTTT. Its protein is CAWRGPGQGNTEAFF.